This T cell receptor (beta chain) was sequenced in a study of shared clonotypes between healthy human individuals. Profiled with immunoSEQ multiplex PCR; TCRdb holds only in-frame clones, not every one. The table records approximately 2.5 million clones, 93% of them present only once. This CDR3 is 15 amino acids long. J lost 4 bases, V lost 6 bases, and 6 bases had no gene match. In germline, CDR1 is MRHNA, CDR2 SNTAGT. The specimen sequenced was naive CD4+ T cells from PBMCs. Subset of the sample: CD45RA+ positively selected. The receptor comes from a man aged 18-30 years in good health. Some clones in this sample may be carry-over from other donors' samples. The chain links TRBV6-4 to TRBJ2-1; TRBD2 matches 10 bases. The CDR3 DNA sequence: TGTGCCAGCAGCGCTAGCGGGAGTAGGTACAATGAGCAGTTCTTC. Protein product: CASSASGSRYNEQFF.